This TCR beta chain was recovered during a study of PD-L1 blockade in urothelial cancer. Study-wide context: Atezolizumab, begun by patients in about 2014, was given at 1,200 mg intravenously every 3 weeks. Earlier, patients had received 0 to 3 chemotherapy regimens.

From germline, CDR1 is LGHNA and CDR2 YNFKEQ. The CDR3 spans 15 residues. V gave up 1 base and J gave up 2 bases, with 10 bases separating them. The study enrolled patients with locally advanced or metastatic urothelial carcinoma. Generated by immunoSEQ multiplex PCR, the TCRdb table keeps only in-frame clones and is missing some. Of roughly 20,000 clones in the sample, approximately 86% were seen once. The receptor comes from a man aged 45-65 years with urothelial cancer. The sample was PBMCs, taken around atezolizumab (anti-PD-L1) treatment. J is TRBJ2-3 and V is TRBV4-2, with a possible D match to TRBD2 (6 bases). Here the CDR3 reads CASSQVGGPTDTQYF. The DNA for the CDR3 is TGTGCCAGCAGCCAAGTGGGAGGCCCCACAGATACGCAGTATTTT.